The rows below give T cell receptor beta chains drawn from one sample of a study of T-cell memory formation after mild COVID-19. TCRdb re-called the 5' RACE reads through MiXCR, storing one row per CDR3 protein. This table has hundreds of thousands of distinct CDR3 sequences, approximately 21% appearing once. Sequenced: PBMCs or a T cell subset sorted from them (not recorded which). The receptors stem from an adult woman who had mild COVID-19 (a few samples of this study predate the infection). Cell type and time point are not known. CDR3s include the opening cysteine and the closing phenylalanine or tryptophan. A D gene is named only where the DNA matches it firmly. Rows give clone size only sometimes, using once, few, many, or a class for an expanded clone.

V: TRBV2; size: NA; D: NA; J: TRBJ1-1; CDR3: CASSTGFSTEAFF; DNA: TGTGCCAGCAGTACAGGGTTTAGCACTGAAGCTTTCTTT
V: TRBV7-3; size: few; D: TRBD2; J: TRBJ2-5; CDR3: CASSLKRVQLAEQETQYF; DNA: TGTGCCAGCAGCTTAAAAAGGGTACAACTAGCGGAGCAAGAGACCCAGTACTTC
V: TRBV4-1; size: many; D: NA; J: TRBJ2-1; CDR3: CASSQVELAGPREQFF; DNA: TGCGCCAGCAGCCAAGTAGAGTTGGCAGGACCCAGGGAGCAGTTCTTC
V: TRBV5-1; size: few; D: NA; J: TRBJ2-1; CDR3: CASSPGAGAEEQFF; DNA: TGCGCCAGCAGCCCGGGGGCGGGGGCCGAAGAGCAGTTCTTC
V: TRBV2; size: NA; D: TRBD1; J: TRBJ1-2; CDR3: CASSGNRGGYGYTF; DNA: TGTGCCAGCAGTGGTAACAGGGGAGGATATGGCTACACCTTC
V: TRBV11-2; size: NA; D: TRBD2; J: TRBJ2-1; CDR3: CASSLVVSGSGNEQFF; DNA: TGTGCCAGCAGCTTGGTAGTTAGCGGGAGTGGCAATGAGCAGTTCTTC
V: TRBV12-3/TRBV12-4; size: few; D: NA; J: TRBJ1-2; CDR3: CASKQGNYGYTF; DNA: TGTGCCAGCAAACAAGGAAACTATGGCTACACCTTC
V: TRBV4-1; size: NA; D: NA; J: TRBJ1-5; CDR3: CASSQDPGGLQPQHF; DNA: TGCGCCAGCAGCCAAGATCCGGGGGGACTCCAGCCCCAGCATTTT
V: TRBV18; size: few; D: TRBD2; J: TRBJ2-2; CDR3: CASSPEASGRAGTGELFF; DNA: TGTGCCAGCTCACCAGAAGCTAGCGGGAGGGCCGGCACCGGGGAGCTGTTTTTT
V: TRBV6-2/TRBV6-3; size: few; D: NA; J: TRBJ2-3; CDR3: CASSYSKAASSTDTQYF; DNA: TGTGCCAGCAGTTACTCGAAGGCAGCCTCTAGCACAGATACGCAGTATTTT
V: TRBV27; size: NA; D: TRBD1; J: TRBJ2-7; CDR3: CASSPDREPRVAEQYF; DNA: TGTGCCAGCAGTCCGGACAGGGAACCCCGAGTAGCGGAGCAGTACTTC
V: TRBV19; size: few; D: NA; J: TRBJ2-7; CDR3: CASSQTGTPREQYF; DNA: TGTGCCAGTAGCCAGACCGGGACCCCGCGCGAGCAGTACTTC
V: TRBV6-5; size: few; D: TRBD2; J: TRBJ2-1; CDR3: CASSNSYSGISYNEQFF; DNA: TGTGCCAGCAGTAACAGCTATAGCGGGATCTCCTACAATGAGCAGTTCTTC
V: TRBV5-1; size: few; D: NA; J: TRBJ1-5; CDR3: CASSLGPGQPQHF; DNA: TGCGCCAGCAGCTTGGGGCCCGGACAGCCCCAGCATTTT
V: TRBV5-1; size: few; D: TRBD1; J: TRBJ2-3; CDR3: CASSYDRVATDTQYF; DNA: TGCGCCAGCAGCTATGACAGGGTAGCGACAGATACGCAGTATTTT
V: TRBV7-9; size: few; D: TRBD1; J: TRBJ1-1; CDR3: CASSLDRGANF; DNA: TGTGCCAGCAGCTTAGACAGGGGCGCTAATTTT